This passage covers 13 T cell receptor beta chains from one sample sequenced in a study of OX40 agonist ivuxolimab in advanced cancers. Produced via immunoSEQ multiplex PCR; TCRdb's table is partial and in-frame only. The table has roughly 61,000 clones, around 89% seen once. Sequencing was performed on CD4+ or CD8+ T cells sorted from blood, taken in a trial of the OX40 agonist ivuxolimab. These receptors originate from an adult with an advanced solid tumor such as melanoma, head and neck, liver or kidney cancer.

The rearrangement uses TRBV9 and TRBJ1-5; TRBD1 aligns across 7 bases. V lost 1 base, J lost 7 bases, and 2 bases stayed unmatched. This CDR3 region has 13 residues. Germline V gene data show CDR1 as SGDLS and CDR2 as YYNGEE. CDR3 protein: CASSVTGDQPQHF. DNA for the CDR3: TGTGCCAGCAGCGTAACAGGGGACCAGCCCCAGCATTTT.

On this clone: The junction shows a germline mismatch at one end, possibly a read error. The rearrangement joins TRBV6-5 to TRBJ2-7; no definite D call. In germline, CDR1 is MNHEY, CDR2 SVGAGI. CDR3 length: 9 residues. The CDR3 spells CASGYEQYF. For the CDR3, the DNA is TGTGCCAGCGGTTACGAGCAGTACTTC.

This chain joins TRBV5-4 and TRBJ2-1; D remains unclear. CDR3 length: 11 residues. Trimming took off 5 bases at V and 4 bases at J, with 4 bases between the two ends. CDR1 is SGHNT and CDR2 is YYREEE in the germline V gene (reference sequence). The CDR3 loop reads CASSSYNEQFF. For the CDR3, the DNA is TGTGCCAGCAGTTCATACAATGAGCAGTTCTTC.

The V gene is TRBV11-2, the J gene TRBJ2-5, with D perhaps matching TRBD1 or TRBD2 (5 bases each). The CDR3 runs 15 residues. Germline CDR1 reads SGHAT; CDR2 reads FQNNGV. The V end was cut by 1 base, the J end by 5 bases, with 14 bases between. The CDR3 DNA reads as TGTGCCAGCAGCTTAGCAGGGAGCCCCGGGGAGACCCAGTACTTC. Translating gives CASSLAGSPGETQYF.

The V gene is TRBV27, the J gene TRBJ2-3; D is undetermined. V dropped 4 bases and J dropped 14 bases, with 19 bases sitting between them. The CDR3 has 13 residues. Germline V gene lookup returns CDR1 MNHEY and CDR2 SMNVEV (reference sequence). The CDR3 DNA is TGTGCCAGCAGTTCTGGCCATGCCCTTAGTCGGTATTTT. Encoded protein: CASSSGHALSRYF.

This clone was seen once. The chain couples TRBV13 to TRBJ1-1, with TRBD1 matching over 11 bases. CDR3 length: 14 residues. V shed 4 bases, J shed 9 bases, and the junction held 7 bases outside the gene matches. From germline, CDR1 is PRHDT and CDR2 FYEKMQ (reference sequence). The CDR3 DNA follows: TGTGCCAGCAGCTCGCTGGACAGGGGGCTCAAAGCTTTCTTT. This sequence encodes CASSSLDRGLKAFF.

This clone was detected only once. The rearrangement uses TRBV11-3 and TRBJ2-3; D is ambiguous. The germline gives CDR1 SGHNT, CDR2 YENEEA. The V and J ends lost 6 bases and 8 bases respectively, with 12 bases between them. This CDR3 region has 12 residues. The CDR3 DNA sequence: TGTGCCAGCAGTATAGGGCCCGGTACGCAGTATTTT. This encodes CASSIGPGTQYF.

The chain is built from TRBV9 and TRBJ1-2; D is unresolved. Deletions cut 4 bases from V and 0 bases from J, with 7 bases between. The CDR3 totals 13 residues. Germline CDR1 is SGDLS and CDR2 is YYNGEE. CDR3 sequence reads: CASSSGTNYGYTF. CDR3 sequence (DNA): TGTGCCAGCAGCTCCGGGACTAACTATGGCTACACCTTC.

CDR3 in amino acids: CASSTGTSGTDTQYF. CDR3 nucleotides: TGCGCCAGCAGCACCGGGACTAGCGGTACAGATACGCAGTATTTT. The rearrangement uses TRBV5-1 and TRBJ2-3, with 11 bases fitting TRBD2. Per germline, CDR1 SGHRS and CDR2 YFSETQ. Trimming removed 4 bases from V and 3 bases from J; junction bases left unmatched: 4. The CDR3 is made up of 15 amino acids.

The J gene is TRBJ1-5, the V gene TRBV19, with unresolved D. The germline V gene has CDR1 LNHDA and CDR2 SQIVND (reference sequence). This CDR3 has 13 residues. With 3 bases removed from V and 4 bases from J, the gap between germline ends came to 7 bases. CDR3 coding DNA: TGTGCCAGTAGTATGTTGGATAATCAGCCCCAGCATTTT. Its protein product is CASSMLDNQPQHF.

The chain joins TRBV19 to TRBJ1-1, with a weak D call TRBD1 (6 bases). V lost 6 bases to trimming and J lost 1 base, with 15 bases between them. Germline CDR1 LNHDA, CDR2 SQIVND (reference sequence). This CDR3 has 15 amino acids. The chain's CDR3 is CASRQQGLGNTEAFF. CDR3 bases: TGTGCCAGTAGACAACAGGGTTTGGGGAACACTGAAGCTTTCTTT.

The rearrangement uses TRBV6-1 and TRBJ1-2; tentative D call: TRBD1 (5 bases). Trimming removed 6 bases at V and 2 bases at J, with 10 bases between. The germline gives CDR1 MNHNS, CDR2 SASEGT. The length of the CDR3 is 13 residues. Here the CDR3 DNA reads TGTGCCAGCAGCAAGGGGTACAACTATGGCTACACCTTC. Amino acids: CASSKGYNYGYTF.

Of note for this clone: The sample has other DNA sequences that encode this CDR3 too. This chain links TRBV19 with TRBJ1-5, with 8 positions matching TRBD1. The V gene's germline CDR1 is LNHDA and CDR2 SQIVND (reference sequence). V shed 4 bases and J 0 bases; nucleotides not matched to a gene: 2. CDR3 length: 15 amino acids. CDR3 in amino acids: CASSRGQGSNQPQHF. The CDR3 DNA is TGTGCCAGTAGTAGAGGACAGGGTAGCAATCAGCCCCAGCATTTT.